The rows below give T cell receptor beta chains drawn from one sample of a study of cytotoxic CD8 clonotypes in ibrutinib-treated CLL. The protocol was immunoSEQ multiplex PCR, while the TCRdb copy is restricted to in-frame clones and leaves out a portion. The sample has 250,000 to 350,000 clones, 60% to 80% seen once. Sequencing was performed on PBMCs, taken at disease progression, from a patient treated with ibrutinib. Receptors were obtained from a human donor with chronic lymphocytic leukemia. Both conserved end residues are part of each CDR3. D genes are given only for firm matches. A row's size may be missing; if present it is once, few, many or a size class.

abundance: .
j_gene: TRBJ1-2
d_gene: .
v_gene: TRBV28
CDR3nt: TGTGCCAGCAACTCCAGGACGAACTATGGCTACACCTTC
CDR3aa: CASNSRTNYGYTF

abundance: .
j_gene: TRBJ2-7
d_gene: .
v_gene: TRBV10-3
CDR3nt: TGTGCCATCAGTGAGGCTGGACAGAGCTCCTACGAGCAGTACTTC
CDR3aa: CAISEAGQSSYEQYF

abundance: .
j_gene: TRBJ2-3
d_gene: .
v_gene: TRBV28
CDR3nt: TGTGCCAGCAGTTTCGCCCAGGGCCTCTTCCCCACAGATACGCAGTATTTT
CDR3aa: CASSFAQGLFPTDTQYF

abundance: .
j_gene: TRBJ1-6
d_gene: .
v_gene: TRBV7-6
CDR3nt: TGTGCCAGCAGCTTAGAAGATAATAATTCACCCCTCCACTTT
CDR3aa: CASSLEDNNSPLHF

abundance: few
j_gene: TRBJ2-7
d_gene: TRBD1
v_gene: TRBV11-2
CDR3nt: TGTGCCAGCAGGCATACAGGGGAGAACGAGCAGTACTTC
CDR3aa: CASRHTGENEQYF

abundance: once
j_gene: TRBJ1-1
d_gene: .
v_gene: TRBV6-1
CDR3nt: TGTGCCAGCAGTGAAATCCGAGGGATGAGGGGGACTGAAGCTTTCTTT
CDR3aa: CASSEIRGMRGTEAFF

abundance: .
j_gene: TRBJ2-5
d_gene: .
v_gene: TRBV5-6
CDR3nt: TGTGCCAGCAGCTTGGCGGGCCGCCAGAACCAAGAGACCCAGTACTTC
CDR3aa: CASSLAGRQNQETQYF

abundance: .
j_gene: TRBJ2-2
d_gene: .
v_gene: TRBV7-3
CDR3nt: TGTGCCAGCAGGCACAGGGGTAGCGGGAACACCGGGGAGCTGTTTTTT
CDR3aa: CASRHRGSGNTGELFF

abundance: .
j_gene: TRBJ2-7
d_gene: TRBD2
v_gene: TRBV7-3
CDR3nt: TGTGCCAGCAGCCCGGGACTAGCGGACGAGCAGTACTTC
CDR3aa: CASSPGLADEQYF

abundance: .
j_gene: TRBJ1-5
d_gene: TRBD1
v_gene: TRBV11-2
CDR3nt: TGTGCCAGCAGCTTAGGTGGAGGGGGCTTTGGCAATCAGCCCCAGCATTTT
CDR3aa: CASSLGGGGFGNQPQHF

abundance: .
j_gene: TRBJ1-5
d_gene: TRBD1
v_gene: TRBV28
CDR3nt: TGTGCCAGCAGCCCGACAGGGAACAATCAGCCCCAGCATTTT
CDR3aa: CASSPTGNNQPQHF

abundance: .
j_gene: TRBJ1-1
d_gene: TRBD1
v_gene: TRBV9
CDR3nt: TGTGCCACAACGGGACAGATGAACACTGAAGCTTTCTTT
CDR3aa: CATTGQMNTEAFF

abundance: .
j_gene: TRBJ2-7
d_gene: TRBD1
v_gene: TRBV27
CDR3nt: TGTGCCAGCAGCCCCGGGACAGGCTACGAGCAGTACTTC
CDR3aa: CASSPGTGYEQYF

abundance: .
j_gene: TRBJ2-3
d_gene: TRBD2
v_gene: TRBV15
CDR3nt: TGTGCCACCAGCAGAGATCTGCGGGAGCGGTGGTTAAGGTACACAGATACGCAGTATTTT
CDR3aa: CATSRDLRERWLRYTDTQYF

abundance: .
j_gene: TRBJ2-6
d_gene: .
v_gene: TRBV5-1
CDR3nt: TGCGCCAGCAGCTTAATTGCCGGGGCCAACGTCCTGACTTTC
CDR3aa: CASSLIAGANVLTF

abundance: once
j_gene: TRBJ2-4
d_gene: TRBD2
v_gene: TRBV7-9
CDR3nt: TGTGCCAGCAGCTTAGTGTTTGGGGAGGGTTTGGTCAAAAACATTCAGTACTTC
CDR3aa: CASSLVFGEGLVKNIQYF

abundance: .
j_gene: TRBJ1-2
d_gene: .
v_gene: TRBV27
CDR3nt: TGTGCCAGCAGATCTAGGGGTTTAGCTAACTATGGCTACACCTTC
CDR3aa: CASRSRGLANYGYTF

abundance: .
j_gene: TRBJ1-2
d_gene: .
v_gene: TRBV2
CDR3nt: TGTGCCAGCAGTGCTCTCAGGACGGGTGACTATGGCTACACCTTC
CDR3aa: CASSALRTGDYGYTF

abundance: .
j_gene: TRBJ2-7
d_gene: .
v_gene: TRBV13
CDR3nt: TGTGCCAGCAGCCCTTACTTAGCCTCCCTCAAGCAGTACTTC
CDR3aa: CASSPYLASLKQYF

abundance: few
j_gene: TRBJ2-3
d_gene: TRBD2
v_gene: TRBV9
CDR3nt: TGTGCCAGCAGCAGCTACGGGAGCGGGGGACTCACAGATACGCAGTATTTT
CDR3aa: CASSSYGSGGLTDTQYF

abundance: .
j_gene: TRBJ1-5
d_gene: .
v_gene: TRBV28
CDR3nt: TGTGCCAGCAGTTTACCTTACCGGGCGGGGCAGCCCCAGCATTTT
CDR3aa: CASSLPYRAGQPQHF

abundance: .
j_gene: TRBJ2-5
d_gene: .
v_gene: TRBV5-1
CDR3nt: TGCGCCAGCAGCTTGGGTGGTGTACAAGAGACCCAGTACTTC
CDR3aa: CASSLGGVQETQYF

abundance: few
j_gene: TRBJ1-2
d_gene: .
v_gene: TRBV5-1
CDR3nt: TGCGCCAGCAGCCCCGACAGTATCGATGGCTACACCTTC
CDR3aa: CASSPDSIDGYTF

abundance: .
j_gene: TRBJ1-2
d_gene: TRBD1
v_gene: TRBV29-1
CDR3nt: TGCAGCGTTTGGACAGGCTATGGCTACACCTTC
CDR3aa: CSVWTGYGYTF

abundance: .
j_gene: TRBJ1-5
d_gene: .
v_gene: TRBV19
CDR3nt: TGTGCCAGTAGTAGTCTACACGGAATCAATCAGCCCCAGCATTTT
CDR3aa: CASSSLHGINQPQHF

abundance: .
j_gene: TRBJ2-7
d_gene: .
v_gene: TRBV15
CDR3nt: TGTGCCACCAGCGAGACGGACGGCTATACCTACGAGCAGTACTTC
CDR3aa: CATSETDGYTYEQYF

abundance: .
j_gene: TRBJ2-7
d_gene: .
v_gene: TRBV6-5
CDR3nt: TGTGCCAGCAGTAGAGACCGGTACGAGCAGTACTTC
CDR3aa: CASSRDRYEQYF

abundance: .
j_gene: TRBJ1-2
d_gene: .
v_gene: TRBV29-1
CDR3nt: TGCAGCGTTGGGGGCCGTCAGGGTGGCTACACCTTC
CDR3aa: CSVGGRQGGYTF

abundance: .
j_gene: TRBJ2-3
d_gene: TRBD2
v_gene: TRBV29-1
CDR3nt: TGCAGCGTTTTTCTCACGGTGGGACTAGGAGCAGATACGCAGTATTTT
CDR3aa: CSVFLTVGLGADTQYF

abundance: .
j_gene: TRBJ2-7
d_gene: .
v_gene: TRBV7-9
CDR3nt: TGTGCCAGCCTCTCTGGGACGTACGAGCAGTACTTC
CDR3aa: CASLSGTYEQYF

abundance: .
j_gene: TRBJ1-1
d_gene: .
v_gene: TRBV23-1
CDR3nt: TGCGCCAGCAGTCAATCAGGGGGGCAGGTGAACACTGAAGCTTTCTTT
CDR3aa: CASSQSGGQVNTEAFF

abundance: .
j_gene: TRBJ2-2
d_gene: TRBD1
v_gene: TRBV5-1
CDR3nt: TGCGCCAGCAGCTCGACCGGGACAGGGGGCTTTTTTGGCACCGGGGAGCTGTTTTTT
CDR3aa: CASSSTGTGGFFGTGELFF

abundance: .
j_gene: TRBJ2-3
d_gene: .
v_gene: TRBV29-1
CDR3nt: TGCAGCGTTGACCGGAACACAGATACGCAGTATTTT
CDR3aa: CSVDRNTDTQYF

abundance: .
j_gene: TRBJ1-2
d_gene: TRBD1
v_gene: TRBV5-6
CDR3nt: TGTGCCAGCAGCTTGGCTGGGACAGACGCGGGCGGCTACACCTTC
CDR3aa: CASSLAGTDAGGYTF

abundance: .
j_gene: TRBJ2-7
d_gene: TRBD2
v_gene: TRBV4-1
CDR3nt: TGCGCCACGACGCCACTAGCGGGAGGAGCCTACGAGCAGTACTTC
CDR3aa: CATTPLAGGAYEQYF

abundance: .
j_gene: TRBJ2-7
d_gene: TRBD2
v_gene: TRBV18
CDR3nt: TGTGCCAGCTCACCTCGGGGGGGCTTGGACTACGAGCAGTACTTC
CDR3aa: CASSPRGGLDYEQYF

abundance: .
j_gene: TRBJ2-7
d_gene: TRBD2
v_gene: TRBV11-2
CDR3nt: TGTGCCAGCAGCGTCGACGCGGGGGGGTTAAACGAGCAGTACTTC
CDR3aa: CASSVDAGGLNEQYF

abundance: .
j_gene: TRBJ2-3
d_gene: .
v_gene: TRBV5-1
CDR3nt: TGCGCCAGCAGCTTTACAGGTGGGGATACGCAGTATTTT
CDR3aa: CASSFTGGDTQYF

abundance: .
j_gene: TRBJ1-5
d_gene: TRBD1
v_gene: TRBV6-5
CDR3nt: TGTGCCAGCAGCCCAGACAGGGGATACTATCAGCCCCAGCATTTT
CDR3aa: CASSPDRGYYQPQHF

abundance: .
j_gene: TRBJ2-5
d_gene: .
v_gene: TRBV28
CDR3nt: TGTGCCAGCAGTTTAGTTGGGATAGGGCAAGAGACCCAGTACTTC
CDR3aa: CASSLVGIGQETQYF

abundance: .
j_gene: TRBJ2-2
d_gene: TRBD2
v_gene: TRBV28
CDR3nt: TGTGCCAGTGCCGGGACTAGATACTCCGGGGAGCTGTTTTTT
CDR3aa: CASAGTRYSGELFF

abundance: .
j_gene: TRBJ1-5
d_gene: .
v_gene: TRBV7-2
CDR3nt: TGTGCCAGCAGCTCGGGACACCTTAGCAATCAGCCCCAGCATTTT
CDR3aa: CASSSGHLSNQPQHF

abundance: .
j_gene: TRBJ2-5
d_gene: .
v_gene: TRBV11-2
CDR3nt: TGTGCCAGCAGCTCCTCCCTGGCCTACCGGGGGGAGACCCAGTACTTC
CDR3aa: CASSSSLAYRGETQYF

abundance: few
j_gene: TRBJ2-7
d_gene: .
v_gene: TRBV28
CDR3nt: TGTGCCAGCAAACGGGACTCACGCAGCGGGCAGTACTTC
CDR3aa: CASKRDSRSGQYF

abundance: few
j_gene: TRBJ2-1
d_gene: .
v_gene: TRBV15
CDR3nt: TGTGCCACCAGCAGAGCTCCCCTGGGACTCCTCAATGAGCAGTTCTTC
CDR3aa: CATSRAPLGLLNEQFF

abundance: .
j_gene: TRBJ2-7
d_gene: TRBD2
v_gene: TRBV7-9
CDR3nt: TGTGCCAGCAGCTTAGCCTCGGGCGGGAGTCGTTACGAGCAGTACTTC
CDR3aa: CASSLASGGSRYEQYF

abundance: .
j_gene: TRBJ2-2
d_gene: .
v_gene: TRBV7-2
CDR3nt: TGTGCCAGCAGCTTAAACCCCCCACCTAACACCGGGGAGCTGTTTTTT
CDR3aa: CASSLNPPPNTGELFF

abundance: few
j_gene: TRBJ2-2
d_gene: .
v_gene: TRBV10-3
CDR3nt: TGTGCCATCAGTACCTCGGGACACAACACCGGGGAGCTGTTTTTT
CDR3aa: CAISTSGHNTGELFF

abundance: .
j_gene: TRBJ2-7
d_gene: TRBD2
v_gene: TRBV5-4
CDR3nt: TGTGCCAGCAGCTTGGGGGGAGGGATGGGCAGGGAGCAGTACTTC
CDR3aa: CASSLGGGMGREQYF

abundance: .
j_gene: TRBJ2-5
d_gene: .
v_gene: TRBV29-1
CDR3nt: TGCAGCGTTGTACGGCAGGGGTGGGGAGGGTACCAAGAGACCCAGTACTTC
CDR3aa: CSVVRQGWGGYQETQYF

abundance: .
j_gene: TRBJ2-6
d_gene: TRBD2
v_gene: TRBV5-6
CDR3nt: TGTGCCTCTCAATGGGCTAGCGGGGGTCACTCTGGGGCCAACGTCCTGACTTTC
CDR3aa: CASQWASGGHSGANVLTF

abundance: .
j_gene: TRBJ2-5
d_gene: .
v_gene: TRBV5-1
CDR3nt: TGCGCCAGCAGCTCCCAGGGGAATCGCGAAGAGACCCAGTACTTC
CDR3aa: CASSSQGNREETQYF